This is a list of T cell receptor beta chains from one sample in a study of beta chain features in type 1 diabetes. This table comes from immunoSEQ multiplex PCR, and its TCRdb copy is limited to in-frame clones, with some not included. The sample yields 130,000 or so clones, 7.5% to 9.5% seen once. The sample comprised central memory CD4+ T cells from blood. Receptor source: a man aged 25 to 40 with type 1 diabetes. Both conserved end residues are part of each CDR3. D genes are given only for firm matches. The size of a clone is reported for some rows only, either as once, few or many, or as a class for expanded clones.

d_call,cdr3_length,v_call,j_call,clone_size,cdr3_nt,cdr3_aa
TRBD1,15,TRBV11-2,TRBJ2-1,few,TGTGCCAGCAGCTTCCGGGGACAGCCCTACAATGAGCAGTTCTTC,CASSFRGQPYNEQFF
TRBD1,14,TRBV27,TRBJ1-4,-,TGTGCCAGCAGTTTTACAGGGGAAGGTGAAAAACTGTTTTTT,CASSFTGEGEKLFF
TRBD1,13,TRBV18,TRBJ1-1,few,TGTGCCAGCTCAGTGGACAGGGACACTGAAGCTTTCTTT,CASSVDRDTEAFF
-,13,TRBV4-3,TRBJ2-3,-,TGCGCCAGCAGCCAAGATATTGGGGCCACGCAGTATTTT,CASSQDIGATQYF
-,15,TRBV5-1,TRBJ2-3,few,TGCGCCAGCAGCGGTATGGTCTCAGGCACAGATACGCAGTATTTT,CASSGMVSGTDTQYF
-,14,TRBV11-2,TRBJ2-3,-,TGTGCCAGCAGCCCAGATCTAGCCGCAGATACGCAGTATTTT,CASSPDLAADTQYF
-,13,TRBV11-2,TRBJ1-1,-,TGTGCCAGCAGCTTAGATAGCAGCACTGAAGCTTTCTTT,CASSLDSSTEAFF
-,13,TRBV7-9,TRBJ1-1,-,TGTGCCAGCAGCCCCCAATCTAGGACTGAAGCTTTCTTT,CASSPQSRTEAFF
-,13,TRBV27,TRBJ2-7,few,TGTGCCAGCAGTTCCCGGGCGGGATACGAGCAGTACTTC,CASSSRAGYEQYF
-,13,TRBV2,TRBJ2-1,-,TGTGCCATACGGGACATGGGTATCGATGAGCAGTTCTTC,CAIRDMGIDEQFF
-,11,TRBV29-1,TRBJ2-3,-,TGCAGCGTTGAGCAGTCAGATACGCAGTATTTT,CSVEQSDTQYF
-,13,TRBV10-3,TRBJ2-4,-,TGTGCCATCAGTGAGGGTCAGAAAAACATTCAGTACTTC,CAISEGQKNIQYF
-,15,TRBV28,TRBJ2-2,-,TGTGCCAGCAGTTTACCCCGACAGGCTTCCGGGGAGCTGTTTTTT,CASSLPRQASGELFF
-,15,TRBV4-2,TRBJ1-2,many,TGTGCCAGCAGCCACGGGACATCGAATAACTATGGCTACACCTTC,CASSHGTSNNYGYTF
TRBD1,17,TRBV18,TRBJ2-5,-,TGTGCCAGCTCACTCTCCGCTCTGGGACAGGGGGAAGAGACCCAGTACTTC,CASSLSALGQGEETQYF
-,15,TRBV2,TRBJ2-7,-,TGTGCCAGCAGCCAAAACAGGGAGCCCCACTACGAGCAGTACTTC,CASSQNREPHYEQYF
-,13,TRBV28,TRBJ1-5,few,TGTGCCAGCAGCCCCTATAGCAATCAGCCCCAGCATTTT,CASSPYSNQPQHF
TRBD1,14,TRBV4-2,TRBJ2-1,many,TGTGCCAGCAGCCAACCGCAGGGGGACAATGAGCAGTTCTTC,CASSQPQGDNEQFF
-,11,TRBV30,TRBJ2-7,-,TGTGCCTGGAGTTCCGGGACACAGCAGTACTTC,CAWSSGTQQYF
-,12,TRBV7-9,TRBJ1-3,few,TGTGCCAGCATCCTCTCTGGAAACACCATATATTTT,CASILSGNTIYF
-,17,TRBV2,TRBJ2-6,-,TGTGCCAGCATAAGTCTGAGTAAGAGCTCTGGGGCCAACGTCCTGACTTTC,CASISLSKSSGANVLTF
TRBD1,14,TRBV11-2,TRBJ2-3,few,TGTGCCAGCAGCCAAGACAGGGCTGGAGATACGCAGTATTTT,CASSQDRAGDTQYF
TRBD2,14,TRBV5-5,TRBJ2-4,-,TGTGCCAGCAGCTCGGGGGGGACCAAAAACATTCAGTACTTC,CASSSGGTKNIQYF
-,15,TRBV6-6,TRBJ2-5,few,TGTGCCATCAGTGCGGGAAACAAGGCCATCGAGACCCAGTACTTC,CAISAGNKAIETQYF
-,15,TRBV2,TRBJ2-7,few,TGTGCCAGCAGTGCGGGGGACTCCCGCTCCTCCGAGCAGTACTTC,CASSAGDSRSSEQYF
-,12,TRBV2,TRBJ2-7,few,TGTGCCAGTACCGCGGGGCGGGACGAGCAGTACTTC,CASTAGRDEQYF